This paragraph covers one T cell receptor (beta chain) sequence. This entry belongs to a study of blood T cell repertoires in COVID-19. Study in general: The origin of the acute and convalescent COVID-19 samples was the United States, Italy and Spain. T cells, B-cell-depleted T cells, or PBMCs supplied cDNA or gDNA.

Unmatched junction bases numbered 3, after V lost 1 base and J lost 0 bases. CDR1 is LNHDA and CDR2 is SQIVND in the germline V gene (reference sequence). The CDR3 is 16 amino acids. In the source study's methods: From reference gene primer amplification, estimates of nucleated cell counts were derived. This table comes from immunoSEQ multiplex PCR, and its TCRdb copy is limited to in-frame clones, with some not included. V, J and clone size reflect that table, while D and trimming were determined from the DNA. The sample has tens of thousands of clones, just under 90% seen once. J is TRBJ2-5 and V is TRBV19, with 9 nucleotides matching TRBD2. Sequenced: peripheral blood. This TCR was recovered from a man aged 40-55 years with COVID-19, enrolled during active disease. For the CDR3, the DNA is TGTGCCAGTAGTATAGGGGCGGGGGGGAACCAAGAGACCCAGTACTTC. This encodes CASSIGAGGNQETQYF.